This T cell receptor (beta chain) was captured in a study of OX40 agonist ivuxolimab in advanced cancers. The CDR3 covers 12 residues. The germline V gene encodes CDR1 SGHAT and CDR2 FQNNGV. V was pared by 5 bases and J by 3 bases, with 1 base of the junction left unmatched. This table comes from immunoSEQ multiplex PCR, and its TCRdb copy is limited to in-frame clones, with some not included. The profile shows tens of thousands of clones, about 85% of them singletons. A single count supports this clone. The input for sequencing was CD4+ or CD8+ T cells sorted from blood, taken in a trial of the OX40 agonist ivuxolimab. The clonotype was recovered from an adult with an advanced solid tumor such as melanoma, head and neck, liver or kidney cancer. The rearrangement uses TRBV11-2 and TRBJ2-7, with 7 bases identical to TRBD1. The CDR3 spells CASSRQGYEQYF. CDR3 nucleotides: TGTGCCAGCAGCCGACAGGGCTACGAGCAGTACTTC.